This T cell receptor beta chain was sequenced for a study of blood T cell repertoires in COVID-19. V dropped 4 bases and J dropped 5; count of bases not matched to a gene: 3. Looked up from germline, CDR1 is SGHNT and CDR2 is YENEEA. The CDR3 contains 13 residues. Some clones are missing from TCRdb's copy, which holds only in-frame ones; the method was immunoSEQ multiplex PCR. The sample contains about 250,000 clones, around nine tenths of which appear only once. The chain is built from TRBV11-3 and TRBJ2-3; TRBD2 matches at 7 bases. The origin of this receptor is a man aged 18-30 years with active or convalescent COVID-19. Sequenced material: peripheral blood. In DNA form, the CDR3 reads TGTGCCAGCAGCTCGATAGCGGGAGATACGCAGTATTTT. Residues: CASSSIAGDTQYF.